These 13 T cell receptor beta chains share one sample of origin, sequenced in a study of T cell responses to AZD1222 COVID-19 vaccine. Clones were read by immunoSEQ multiplex PCR, and TCRdb kept only the in-frame ones, dropping some. The table records 95,000 to 110,000 clones, 92% of them present only once. The sample consisted of peripheral blood, taken 28 days after the second AZD1222 dose. The receptors derive from an adult who received the AZD1222 COVID-19 vaccine.

The CDR3 nucleotides are TGTGCCAGCAGCCCGAGAGGTCCCCGCCAGGTAGATAATTCACCCCTCCACTTT. Translation: CASSPRGPRQVDNSPLHF. The chain has TRBV7-2 and TRBJ1-6; D ambiguous. The CDR3 loop spans 18 amino acids. Germline V gene sequence: CDR1 SGHTA, CDR2 FQGNSA. Trimming removed 5 bases at V and 5 bases at J, with 22 bases between.

V is TRBV7-2 and J is TRBJ1-5; D remains ambiguous. Per the germline V gene, CDR1 is SGHTA and CDR2 is FQGNSA. Trimming took off 0 bases at V and 3 bases at J, with 3 bases between the two ends. The CDR3 consists of 13 residues. CDR3 in amino acids: CASSLAINQPQHF. CDR3 nucleotides: TGTGCCAGCAGCTTAGCTATCAATCAGCCCCAGCATTTT.

The rearrangement joins TRBV5-8 to TRBJ1-5, with unresolved D. The CDR3 is made up of 18 amino acids. Germline CDR1 and CDR2: SGHTS and YDEGEE. Trimming left V 4 bases short and J 2 bases short, with 22 bases between. The chain's CDR3 is CASSAGRGGVAGNQPQHF. The DNA of the CDR3 is TGTGCCAGCAGCGCGGGCCGGGGAGGAGTGGCGGGCAATCAGCCCCAGCATTTT. Full variable domain (outside the CDR3, taken from reference TRBV5-8 and TRBJ1-5): EAGVTQSPTHLIKTRGQQATLRCSPISGHTSVYWYQQALGLGLQFLLWYDEGEERNRGNFPPRFSGRQFPNYSSELNVNALELEDSALYLCASSAGRGGVAGNQPQHFGDGTRLSIL.

V is TRBV3-1 (or the pseudogene TRBV3-2) and J is TRBJ2-1, with 10 bases lining up with TRBD2. CDR1 LGHDT and CDR2 YNNKEL come from the germline V gene (reference sequence). V gave up 4 bases and J gave up 6 bases; unmatched junction bases: 9. The CDR3 extends over 16 amino acids. DNA for the CDR3: TGTGCCAGCAGCCCAAACAGCGGGAGGGGATTCAATGAGCAGTTCTTC. It encodes CASSPNSGRGFNEQFF.

The CDR3 bases are TGCAGTGCTAGTGACGCAGGGACCTACACCGGGGAGCTGTTTTTT. Translation: CSASDAGTYTGELFF. The V gene is TRBV20-1, the J gene TRBJ2-2; the D gene could be TRBD1 or TRBD2 (5 bases each). Deletions cut 3 bases from V and 3 bases from J, with 14 bases between. The CDR3 covers 15 residues. Germline V gives CDR1 DFQATT, CDR2 SNEGSKA (reference sequence).

The V gene is TRBV28, the J gene TRBJ1-2; perhaps TRBD1 as D (5 bases). The CDR3 is made up of 16 amino acids. Looked up from germline, CDR1 is MDHEN and CDR2 is SYDVKM. With 3 bases removed from V and 4 bases from J, the gap between germline ends came to 18 bases. The DNA for the CDR3 is TGTGCCAGCAGTTTCCTGGGACGGCTCGTCGTCTATGGCTACACCTTC. This encodes CASSFLGRLVVYGYTF.

The chain couples TRBV6-5 to TRBJ1-1; 8 bases are shared with TRBD1. Trimming took 6 bases from V and 4 from J; bases not matched to a gene: 4. Germline assignment: CDR1 MNHEY and CDR2 SVGAGI. The CDR3 has 13 amino acids. CDR3 in amino acids: CASSQGAATEAFF. The CDR3 coding sequence is TGTGCCAGCAGCCAGGGGGCGGCCACTGAAGCTTTCTTT.

The DNA of the CDR3 is TGTGCCAGCAATGTGGGGGGCTTCCTGCGCGAGCAGTACTTC. It encodes CASNVGGFLREQYF. The chain is built from TRBV6-5 and TRBJ2-7; D could derive from TRBD1 or TRBD2 (6 bases each). Trimming removed 7 bases from V and 6 bases from J, with 19 bases in between. The germline V gene has CDR1 MNHEY and CDR2 SVGAGI. This CDR3 has 14 amino acids.

In DNA, the CDR3 is TGTGCCAGCAGCCAAGCCGGGACCGGGGAGCTGTTTTTT. Its protein product is CASSQAGTGELFF. This sequence joins TRBV3-1 (or the pseudogene TRBV3-2) and TRBJ2-2, with D unclear. There are 13 residues in the CDR3. Germline CDR1 is LGHDT and CDR2 is YNNKEL (reference sequence). Trimming took 1 base from V and 5 from J, leaving 5 bases between them.

The rearrangement links TRBV3-1 (or the pseudogene TRBV3-2) to TRBJ2-7; no firm D call. This CDR3 has 13 amino acids. Germline assignment: CDR1 LGHDT and CDR2 YNNKEL (reference sequence). V shed 4 bases and J shed 5 bases, with 12 bases lying between them. The CDR3 reads CASSPPPFHEQYF. CDR3 sequence (DNA): TGTGCCAGCAGCCCCCCACCCTTCCACGAGCAGTACTTC.

V and J are TRBV6-5 and TRBJ2-2, with TRBD2 as a possible D gene (6 bases). Trimming left V 10 bases short and J 8 bases short, with 14 bases between. Germline values: CDR1 MNHEY, CDR2 SVGAGI. The CDR3 is made up of 12 amino acids. The CDR3 reads CATTTSMGELFF. The DNA of the CDR3 is TGTGCCACGACGACTAGTATGGGGGAGCTGTTTTTT.

Worth noting for this clone: The DNA is left out, because the CDR3 cannot be placed on it with certainty; the CDR3 is given as TCRdb lists it. The chain has TRBV28 and TRBJ2-7; TRBD1, the table's D call, was not compared with the DNA. Ends included, the CDR3 has 15 residues. Germline V gene lookup returns CDR1 MDHEN and CDR2 SYDVKM. The CDR3: CASSSSVTRLVEQYF.

CDR3 residues: CASSGKDRNYEQYF. CDR3 nucleotide sequence: TGTGCCAGCTCAGGCAAAGACAGAAACTACGAGCAGTACTTC. The chain links TRBV18 to TRBJ2-7, with D possibly matching TRBD1 (5 bases). The CDR3 spans 14 residues. From germline, CDR1 is KGHSH and CDR2 LQKENI. V lost 5 bases and J 3 bases, leaving 14 bases between the germline ends.